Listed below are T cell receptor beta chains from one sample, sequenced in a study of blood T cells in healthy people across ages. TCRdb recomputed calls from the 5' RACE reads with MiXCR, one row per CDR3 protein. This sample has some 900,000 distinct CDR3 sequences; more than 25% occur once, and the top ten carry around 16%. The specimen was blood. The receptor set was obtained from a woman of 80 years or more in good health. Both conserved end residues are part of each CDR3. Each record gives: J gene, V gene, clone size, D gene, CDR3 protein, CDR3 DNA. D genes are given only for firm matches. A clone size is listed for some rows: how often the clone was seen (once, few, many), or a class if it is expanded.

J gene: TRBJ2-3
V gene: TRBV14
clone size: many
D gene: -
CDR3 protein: CASSQAGSDTQYF
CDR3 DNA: TGTGCCAGCAGCCAAGCGGGGTCAGATACGCAGTATTTT

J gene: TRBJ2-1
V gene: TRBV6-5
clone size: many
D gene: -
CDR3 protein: CASSYSGAYNEQFF
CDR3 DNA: TGTGCCAGCAGTTACTCCGGGGCGTACAATGAGCAGTTCTTC

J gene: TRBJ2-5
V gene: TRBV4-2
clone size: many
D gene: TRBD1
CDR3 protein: CASSQDRTGAETQYF
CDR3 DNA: TGTGCCAGCAGCCAAGATCGGACAGGGGCAGAGACCCAGTACTTC

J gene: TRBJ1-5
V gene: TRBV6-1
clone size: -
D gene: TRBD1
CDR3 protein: CASSASGQSGQPQHF
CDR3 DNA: TGTGCCAGCAGTGCGTCGGGACAGTCGGGTCAGCCCCAGCATTTT

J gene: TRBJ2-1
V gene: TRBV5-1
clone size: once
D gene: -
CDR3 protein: CASSPCPGEHNEQFF
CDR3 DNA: TGCGCCAGCAGCCCCTGTCCGGGGGAGCACAATGAGCAGTTCTTC

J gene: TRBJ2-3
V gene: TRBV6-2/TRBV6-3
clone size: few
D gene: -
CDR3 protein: CASRTPSTNTQYF
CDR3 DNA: TGTGCCAGCAGAACCCCGTCCACAAATACGCAGTATTTT

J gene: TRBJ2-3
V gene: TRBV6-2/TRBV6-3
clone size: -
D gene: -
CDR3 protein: CASKPSRATDTQYF
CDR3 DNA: TGTGCCAGCAAGCCTAGCAGGGCCACAGATACGCAGTATTTT

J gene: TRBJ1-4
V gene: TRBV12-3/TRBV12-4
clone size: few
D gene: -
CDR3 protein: CASSFGGSTNEKRFF
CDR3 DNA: TGTGCCAGCAGTTTTGGAGGATCTACTAATGAAAAACGGTTTTTT

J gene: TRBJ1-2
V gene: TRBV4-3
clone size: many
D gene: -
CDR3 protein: CASSQEPLGIGGVDGYTF
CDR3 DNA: TGCGCCAGCAGCCAAGAACCCCTGGGGATTGGCGGGGTGGATGGCTACACCTTC

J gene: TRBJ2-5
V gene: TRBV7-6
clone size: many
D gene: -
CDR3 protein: CASNGGLRGETQYF
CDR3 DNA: TGTGCCAGCAATGGGGGGCTCAGGGGAGAGACCCAGTACTTC

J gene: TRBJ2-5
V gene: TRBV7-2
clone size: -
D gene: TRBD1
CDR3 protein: CASSLTGGSETQYF
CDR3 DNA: TGTGCCAGCAGCTTAACAGGGGGTAGCGAGACCCAGTACTTC

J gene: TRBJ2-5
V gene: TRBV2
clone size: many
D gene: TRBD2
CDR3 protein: CASSGHGGETQYF
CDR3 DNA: TGTGCCAGCAGCGGACACGGGGGGGAGACCCAGTACTTC

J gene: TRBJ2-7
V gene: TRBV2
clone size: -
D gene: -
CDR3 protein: CASRGGPHLGEQYF
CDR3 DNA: TGTGCCAGCAGGGGGGGACCCCACTTAGGGGAGCAGTACTTC

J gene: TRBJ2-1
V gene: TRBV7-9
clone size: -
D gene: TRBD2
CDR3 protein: CASSLGSSGVQFF
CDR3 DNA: TGTGCCAGCAGCTTAGGGTCTAGCGGAGTCCAGTTCTTC